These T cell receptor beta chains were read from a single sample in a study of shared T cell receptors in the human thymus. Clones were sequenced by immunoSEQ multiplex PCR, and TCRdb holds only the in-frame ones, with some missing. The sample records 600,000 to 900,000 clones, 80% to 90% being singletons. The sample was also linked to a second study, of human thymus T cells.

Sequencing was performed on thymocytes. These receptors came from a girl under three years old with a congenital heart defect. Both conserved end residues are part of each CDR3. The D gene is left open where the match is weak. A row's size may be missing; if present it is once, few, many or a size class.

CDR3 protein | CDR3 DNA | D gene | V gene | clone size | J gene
CASTEDREIYEQYF | TGTGCCAGCACTGAGGACAGGGAAATCTACGAGCAGTACTTC | TRBD1 | TRBV2 | few | TRBJ2-7
CASSLSGLSSGNTIYF | TGTGCCAGCAGTTTAAGTGGCCTTTCCTCTGGAAACACCATATATTTT | NA | TRBV28 | NA | TRBJ1-3
CASSLDGTEGGGEKLFF | TGCGCCAGCAGCTTGGACGGGACAGAAGGCGGTGGGGAAAAACTGTTTTTT | TRBD1 | TRBV5-1 | NA | TRBJ1-4
CASSVITGTVTTYEQYF | TGTGCCAGCAGCGTCATTACCGGGACAGTGACGACCTACGAGCAGTACTTC | TRBD1 | TRBV5-4 | once | TRBJ2-7
CAISPLRSRTGRAFF | TGTGCCATCAGCCCACTTAGGAGTCGGACAGGCCGGGCTTTCTTT | TRBD1 | TRBV10-3 | NA | TRBJ1-1
CASSLGRSWLAPYSDTQYF | TGTGCCAGCAGTTTGGGTAGATCGTGGTTAGCCCCTTATTCAGATACGCAGTATTTT | NA | TRBV28 | once | TRBJ2-3
CASCGDYGYTF | TGTGCCAGCTGCGGGGACTATGGCTACACCTTC | NA | TRBV10-3 | NA | TRBJ1-2
CASSTAGTGHSPLHF | TGTGCCAGCAGCACGGCCGGGACAGGGCATTCACCCCTCCACTTT | TRBD1 | TRBV7-8 | NA | TRBJ1-6
CASRTSGANIQYF | TGTGCCAGCAGAACTAGCGGGGCAAACATTCAGTACTTC | TRBD2 | TRBV27 | NA | TRBJ2-4
CASGGDRGCSNQPQHF | TGTGCTAGTGGTGGGGACAGGGGATGTAGCAATCAGCCCCAGCATTTT | TRBD1 | TRBV12-5 | NA | TRBJ1-5
CASSLDRPDTQYF | TGTGCCAGCAGCTTAGATCGTCCAGATACGCAGTATTTT | NA | TRBV11-3 | NA | TRBJ2-3
CASSFWPKNIQYF | TGTGCCAGCAGCTTTTGGCCCAAAAACATTCAGTACTTC | NA | TRBV5-6 | NA | TRBJ2-4
CASSYNLAGGTYEQYF | TGTGCCAGCAGTTACAACCTAGCGGGGGGGACCTACGAGCAGTACTTC | TRBD2 | TRBV6-6 | NA | TRBJ2-7
CASSPRSNRGQSYEQYF | TGTGCCAGCAGCCCCCGGTCCAACAGGGGGCAATCCTACGAGCAGTACTTC | TRBD1 | TRBV7-9 | NA | TRBJ2-7
CASSLTGRTGPLPHNKYF | TGCGCCAGCAGCTTGACGGGTAGGACAGGGCCCTTGCCCCACAATAAGTACTTC | TRBD1 | TRBV5-1 | NA | TRBJ2-7
CASSPRGGGYNEQFF | TGCGCCAGCAGCCCACGCGGGGGGGGATACAATGAGCAGTTCTTC | TRBD2 | TRBV5-1 | NA | TRBJ2-1
CASLGAGNNYGYTF | TGTGCCAGTCTTGGGGCAGGGAATAACTATGGCTACACCTTC | NA | TRBV6-6 | NA | TRBJ1-2
CASSLEFPNEQFF | TGTGCCAGCAGCTTAGAATTTCCTAATGAGCAGTTCTTC | NA | TRBV7-9 | NA | TRBJ2-1
CASSQGGEQGARAGELFF | TGCGCCAGCAGCCAAGGAGGGGAACAGGGGGCCCGGGCCGGGGAGCTGTTTTTT | TRBD1 | TRBV4-1 | NA | TRBJ2-2
CASSTTGTGVWQPQHF | TGTGCCAGCAGTACCACCGGGACAGGGGTTTGGCAGCCCCAGCATTTT | TRBD1 | TRBV6-6 | NA | TRBJ1-5